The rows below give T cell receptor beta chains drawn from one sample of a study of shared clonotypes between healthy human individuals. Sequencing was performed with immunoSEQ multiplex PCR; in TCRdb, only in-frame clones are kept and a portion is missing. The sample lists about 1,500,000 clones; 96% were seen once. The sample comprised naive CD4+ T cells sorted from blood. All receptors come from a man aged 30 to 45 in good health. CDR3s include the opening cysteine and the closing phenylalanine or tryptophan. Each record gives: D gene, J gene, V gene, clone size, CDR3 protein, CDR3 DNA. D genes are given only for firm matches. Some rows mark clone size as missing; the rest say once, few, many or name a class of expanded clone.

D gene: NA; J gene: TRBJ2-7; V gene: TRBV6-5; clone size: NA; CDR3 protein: CASSSGTGSYYEQYF; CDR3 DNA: TGTGCCAGCAGCTCCGGGACTGGCTCTTACTACGAGCAGTACTTC
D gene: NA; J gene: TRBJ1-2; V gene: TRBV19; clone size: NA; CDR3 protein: CASSIEPTNYGYTF; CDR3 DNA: TGTGCCAGTAGTATAGAACCCACTAACTATGGCTACACCTTC
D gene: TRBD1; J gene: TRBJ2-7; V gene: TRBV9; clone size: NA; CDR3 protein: CASSARTGEGEQYF; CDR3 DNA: TGTGCCAGCAGCGCACGGACAGGGGAGGGCGAGCAGTACTTC
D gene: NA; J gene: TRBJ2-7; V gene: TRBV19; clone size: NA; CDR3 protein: CASSNGRYEQYF; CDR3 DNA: TGTGCCAGTAGTAATGGGCGATACGAGCAGTACTTC
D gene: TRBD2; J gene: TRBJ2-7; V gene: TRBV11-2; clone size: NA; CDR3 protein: CASSLALAGLEQYF; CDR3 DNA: TGTGCCAGCAGCTTAGCACTAGCGGGACTCGAGCAGTACTTC
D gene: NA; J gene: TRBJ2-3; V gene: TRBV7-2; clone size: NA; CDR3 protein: CASSSKGPAGYF; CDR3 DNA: TGTGCCAGCAGCTCCAAGGGGCCTGCCGGGTATTTT
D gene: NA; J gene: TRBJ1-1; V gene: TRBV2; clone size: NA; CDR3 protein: CASSPTGNTEAFF; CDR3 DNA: TGTGCCAGCAGTCCTACAGGGAACACTGAAGCTTTCTTT
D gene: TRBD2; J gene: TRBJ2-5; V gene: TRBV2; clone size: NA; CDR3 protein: CASRFWTGGQETQYF; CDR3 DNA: TGTGCCAGCAGGTTCTGGACGGGAGGTCAAGAGACCCAGTACTTC
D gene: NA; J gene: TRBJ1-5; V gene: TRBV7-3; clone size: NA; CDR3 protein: CASSPQEQYSNQPQHF; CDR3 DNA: TGTGCCAGCAGCCCCCAGGAACAGTATAGCAATCAGCCCCAGCATTTT
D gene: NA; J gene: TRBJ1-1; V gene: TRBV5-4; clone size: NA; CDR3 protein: CASSLVGRINTEAFF; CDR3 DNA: TGTGCCAGCAGCTTGGTGGGACGGATTAACACTGAAGCTTTCTTT
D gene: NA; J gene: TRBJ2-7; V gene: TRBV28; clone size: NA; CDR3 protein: CASRHLTAKDYEQYF; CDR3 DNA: TGTGCCAGCAGACATCTGACAGCGAAGGACTACGAGCAGTACTTC
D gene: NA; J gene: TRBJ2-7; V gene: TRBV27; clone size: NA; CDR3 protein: CASSPRGPPSYEQYF; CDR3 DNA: TGTGCCAGCAGTCCCAGGGGACCTCCCTCCTACGAGCAGTACTTC
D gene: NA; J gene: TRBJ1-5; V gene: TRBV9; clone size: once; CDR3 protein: CASSVGNINQPQHF; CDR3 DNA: TGTGCCAGCAGCGTAGGAAACATCAATCAGCCCCAGCATTTT
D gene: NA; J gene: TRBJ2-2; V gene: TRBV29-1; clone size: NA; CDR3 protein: CSVDRDSAGELFF; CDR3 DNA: TGCAGCGTTGACAGGGATTCAGCCGGGGAGCTGTTTTTT
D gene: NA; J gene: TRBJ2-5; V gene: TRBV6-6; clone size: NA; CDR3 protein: CASTPPGSATQYF; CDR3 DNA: TGTGCCAGCACCCCACCCGGTTCCGCGACCCAGTACTTC
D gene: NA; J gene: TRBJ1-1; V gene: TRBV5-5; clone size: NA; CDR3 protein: CASSLFGDTEAFF; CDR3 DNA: TGTGCCAGCAGCTTGTTTGGCGACACTGAAGCTTTCTTT
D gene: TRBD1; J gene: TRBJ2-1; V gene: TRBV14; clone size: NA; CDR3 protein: CASSQRTGVNEQFF; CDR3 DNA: TGTGCCAGCAGCCAAAGGACAGGGGTCAATGAGCAGTTCTTC
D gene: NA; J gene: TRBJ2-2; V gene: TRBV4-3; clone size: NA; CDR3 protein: CASSQDTGGALGELFF; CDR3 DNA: TGCGCCAGCAGCCAAGACACAGGGGGGGCCCTCGGGGAGCTGTTTTTT
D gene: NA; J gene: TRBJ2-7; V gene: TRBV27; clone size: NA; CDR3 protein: CASSLGGTPSYEQYF; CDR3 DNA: TGTGCCAGCAGTTTAGGCGGGACCCCATCCTACGAGCAGTACTTC
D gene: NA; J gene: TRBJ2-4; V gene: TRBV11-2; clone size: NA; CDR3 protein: CASSSGSGSSKNIQYF; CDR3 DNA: TGTGCCAGCAGTTCTGGCAGCGGGTCGTCCAAAAACATTCAGTACTTC
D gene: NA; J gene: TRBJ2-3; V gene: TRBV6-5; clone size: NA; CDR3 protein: CASRASGTDTQYF; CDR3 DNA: TGTGCCAGCAGGGCTAGCGGCACAGATACGCAGTATTTT
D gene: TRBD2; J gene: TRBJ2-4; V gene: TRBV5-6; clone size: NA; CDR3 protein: CASSTYRGLAGVTGYF; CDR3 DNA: TGTGCCAGCAGCACGTATAGGGGACTAGCGGGAGTCACGGGTTACTTC
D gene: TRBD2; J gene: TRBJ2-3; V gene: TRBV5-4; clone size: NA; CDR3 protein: CASSLRSLAVTDTQYF; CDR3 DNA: TGTGCCAGCAGCTTGCGGTCGCTAGCGGTGACAGATACGCAGTATTTT
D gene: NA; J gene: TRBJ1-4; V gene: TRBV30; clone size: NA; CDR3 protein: CASRVYNEKLFF; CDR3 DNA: TGTGCCTCGAGGGTTTACAATGAAAAACTGTTTTTT
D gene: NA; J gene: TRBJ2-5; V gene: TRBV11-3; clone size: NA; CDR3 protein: CASSLVHSGPQYF; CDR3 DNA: TGTGCCAGCAGCTTAGTGCATTCGGGACCCCAGTACTTC
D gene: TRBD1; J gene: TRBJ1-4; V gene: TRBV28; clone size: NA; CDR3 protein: CASSWDRGEKKLFF; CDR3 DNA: TGTGCCAGCAGTTGGGACAGGGGGGAGAAAAAACTGTTTTTT
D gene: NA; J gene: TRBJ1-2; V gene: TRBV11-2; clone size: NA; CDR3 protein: CASSLARAGYTF; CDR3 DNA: TGTGCCAGCAGCTTAGCCAGGGCTGGCTACACCTTC
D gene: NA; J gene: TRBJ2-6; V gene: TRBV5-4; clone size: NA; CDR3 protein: CASSLNAFGSGANVLTF; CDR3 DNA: TGTGCCAGCAGCTTGAACGCGTTTGGCTCTGGGGCCAACGTCCTGACTTTC
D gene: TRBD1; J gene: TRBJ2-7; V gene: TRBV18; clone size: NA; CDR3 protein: CASSPLQGAYEQYF; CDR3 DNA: TGTGCCAGCTCACCTCTCCAGGGGGCTTACGAGCAGTACTTC
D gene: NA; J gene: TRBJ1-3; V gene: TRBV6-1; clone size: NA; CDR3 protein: CASSEVRFTIYF; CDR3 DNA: TGTGCCAGCAGTGAAGTCCGGTTCACCATATATTTT
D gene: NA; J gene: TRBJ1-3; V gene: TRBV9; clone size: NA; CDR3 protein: CASSVVGGSGNTIYF; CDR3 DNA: TGTGCCAGCAGCGTAGTAGGGGGATCTGGAAACACCATATATTTT
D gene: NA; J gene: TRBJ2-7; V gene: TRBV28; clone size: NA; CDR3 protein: CASSSLEGGYF; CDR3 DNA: TGTGCCAGCAGTTCCTTAGAGGGTGGGTACTTC
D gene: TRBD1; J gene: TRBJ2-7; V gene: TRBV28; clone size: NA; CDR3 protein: CASKNPGQGYYEQYF; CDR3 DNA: TGTGCCAGCAAGAACCCGGGACAGGGATACTACGAGCAGTACTTC
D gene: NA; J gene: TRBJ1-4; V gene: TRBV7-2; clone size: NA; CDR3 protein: CASSLQPLGNEKLFF; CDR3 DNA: TGTGCCAGCAGCCTACAGCCGTTAGGGAATGAAAAACTGTTTTTT
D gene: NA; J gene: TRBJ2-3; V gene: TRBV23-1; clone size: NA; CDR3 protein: CASSQGTTDTQYF; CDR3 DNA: TGCGCCAGCAGTCAAGGGACCACAGATACGCAGTATTTT
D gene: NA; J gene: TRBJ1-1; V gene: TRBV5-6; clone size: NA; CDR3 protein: CASRLVGVGTEAFF; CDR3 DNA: TGTGCCAGCCGCCTGGTGGGGGTAGGTACTGAAGCTTTCTTT
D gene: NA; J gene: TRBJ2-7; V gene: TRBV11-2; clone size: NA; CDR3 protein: CASSLVGVSLTYEQYF; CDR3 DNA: TGTGCCAGCAGCTTAGTTGGGGTATCCTTAACCTACGAGCAGTACTTC
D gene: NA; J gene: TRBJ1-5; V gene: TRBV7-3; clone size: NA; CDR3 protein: CASSLRGGGPQHF; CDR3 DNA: TGTGCCAGCAGCTTAAGGGGTGGTGGACCCCAGCATTTT
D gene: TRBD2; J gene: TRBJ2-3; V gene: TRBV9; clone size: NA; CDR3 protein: CASSVTASGGPQYF; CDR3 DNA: TGTGCCAGCAGCGTAACGGCTAGCGGGGGACCGCAGTATTTT
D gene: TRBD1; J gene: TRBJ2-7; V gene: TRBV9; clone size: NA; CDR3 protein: CASSVSIDRAYEQYF; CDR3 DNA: TGTGCCAGCAGCGTATCTATAGACAGGGCCTACGAGCAGTACTTC
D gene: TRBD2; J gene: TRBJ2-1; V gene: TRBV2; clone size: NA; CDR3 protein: CASSELGLAGPPFF; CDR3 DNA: TGTGCCAGCAGTGAATTGGGATTAGCGGGACCTCCGTTCTTC
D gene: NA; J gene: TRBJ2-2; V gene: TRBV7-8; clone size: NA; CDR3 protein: CASSLLRGTGELFF; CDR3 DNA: TGTGCCAGCAGCTTACTTCGGGGCACCGGGGAGCTGTTTTTT
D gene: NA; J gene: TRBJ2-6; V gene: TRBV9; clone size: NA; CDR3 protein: CASSLGWSGANVLTF; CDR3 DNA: TGTGCCAGCAGCCTCGGGTGGTCTGGGGCCAACGTCCTGACTTTC
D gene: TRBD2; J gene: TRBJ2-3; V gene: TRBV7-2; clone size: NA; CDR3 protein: CASSQTSVGDTQYF; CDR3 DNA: TGTGCCAGCAGCCAGACTAGCGTGGGAGATACGCAGTATTTT
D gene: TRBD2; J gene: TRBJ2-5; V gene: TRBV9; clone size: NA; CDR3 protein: CASSVGWTSGETQYF; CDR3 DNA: TGTGCCAGCAGCGTAGGTTGGACTAGCGGGGAGACCCAGTACTTC
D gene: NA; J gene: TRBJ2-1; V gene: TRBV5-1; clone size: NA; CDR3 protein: CASTQDRKGNEQFF; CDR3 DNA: TGCGCCAGCACGCAGGACAGAAAAGGGAATGAGCAGTTCTTC
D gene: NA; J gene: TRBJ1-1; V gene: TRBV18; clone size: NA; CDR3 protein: CASSPLTDFEAFF; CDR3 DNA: TGTGCCAGCTCACCACTAACGGACTTTGAAGCTTTCTTT
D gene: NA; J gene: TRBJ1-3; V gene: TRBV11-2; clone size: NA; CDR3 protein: CASSLDLGNTIYF; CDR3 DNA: TGTGCCAGCAGCTTAGATTTGGGAAACACCATATATTTT
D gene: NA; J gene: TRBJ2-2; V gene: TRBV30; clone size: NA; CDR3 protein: CAWTPGPLRGELFF; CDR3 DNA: TGTGCCTGGACTCCTGGACCTTTGCGCGGGGAGCTGTTTTTT
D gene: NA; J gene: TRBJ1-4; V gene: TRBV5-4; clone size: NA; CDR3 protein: CASSHTGQREKLFF; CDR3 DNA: TGTGCCAGCAGCCATACGGGACAACGTGAAAAACTGTTTTTT